This T cell receptor (beta chain) was captured by sequencing in a study of vaccination and CD4 T cells after COVID-19. Points from the study as a whole: The study found median SARS-CoV-2-reactive clonotypes rising from approximately 21 to 38, not significantly.

The study sequenced cultured CD4+ T cell DNA using the Oncomine TCR Beta short-read assay. TCRdb re-called the PCR reads with MiXCR, one entry per CDR3 protein. The sample comprises over 5,000 distinct CDR3 sequences, around 34% of which are singletons, and roughly 28% rests with the top ten. Between the trimmed V and J ends, which lost 3 bases and 2 bases, there was a span of 5 bases. The CDR3 is made up of 12 amino acids. Germline lookup yields CDR1 DFQATT and CDR2 SNEGSKA (reference sequence). Points on this clonotype: Its antigen remains unknown.

Treatment in this sample: roughly 10-day PBMC culture with coronavirus spike peptide pools or control peptides (ViraFEST assay). Investigators obtained the unexposed donor's CD4+ T cells before the COVID-19 pandemic (2011-2018). The source of this sequence is a human donor in good health. Sequencing was carried out using CD4+ T cells from blood, cultured in vitro. The chain couples TRBV20-1 to TRBJ1-5, with D unclear. The DNA for the CDR3 is TGCAGTGCTAGTCTACGCAATCAGCCCCAGCATTTT. Its translation is CSASLRNQPQHF.